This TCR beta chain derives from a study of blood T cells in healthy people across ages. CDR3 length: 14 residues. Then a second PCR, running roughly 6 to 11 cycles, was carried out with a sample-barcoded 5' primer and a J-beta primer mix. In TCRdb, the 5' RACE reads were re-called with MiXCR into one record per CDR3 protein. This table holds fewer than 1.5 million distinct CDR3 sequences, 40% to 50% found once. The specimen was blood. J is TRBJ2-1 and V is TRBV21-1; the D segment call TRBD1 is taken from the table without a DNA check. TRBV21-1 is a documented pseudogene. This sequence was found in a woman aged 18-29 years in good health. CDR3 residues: CARKNGPSHNEQFF. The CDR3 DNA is TGTGCCAGGAAAAACGGCCCCAGCCACAATGAGCAGTTCTTC.